This passage covers 4 T cell receptor beta chains from one sample sequenced in a study of shared clonotypes between healthy human individuals. Clones were read by immunoSEQ multiplex PCR, and TCRdb kept only the in-frame ones, dropping some. The data contain 2 million to 2.5 million clones, roughly 93% of them singletons. The sequencing input was naive CD4+ T cells from PBMCs. Sample subset: CD45RA+ positively selected. Receptors were obtained from a man between 18 and 29 years old in good health. Some clones in this sample may be carry-over from other donors' samples.

The chain has TRBV28 and TRBJ1-3; 8 bases line up with TRBD1. V lost 8 bases and J lost 4; bases outside the gene matches: 4. There are 13 residues in the CDR3. Germline V gene sequence: CDR1 MDHEN, CDR2 SYDVKM. As DNA, the CDR3 is TGTGCCAGCGGACGGACAGGGGGAAACACCATATATTTT. Amino acid sequence: CASGRTGGNTIYF. Complete variable domain (other parts from reference TRBV28 and TRBJ1-3): DVKVTQSSRYLVKRTGEKVFLECVQDMDHENMFWYRQDPGLGLRLIYFSYDVKMKEKGDIPEGYSVSREKKERFSLILESASTNQTSMYLCASGRTGGNTIYFGEGSWLTVV.

V is TRBV7-9 and J is TRBJ2-2; unclear D gene. The CDR3 contains 14 residues. Germline lookup yields CDR1 SEHNR and CDR2 FQNEAQ (reference sequence). Trimming removed 3 bases from V and 3 bases from J, with 8 bases in between. This CDR3 reads CASSFLRDTGELFF. Here the CDR3 DNA reads TGTGCCAGCAGCTTTTTGCGAGACACCGGGGAGCTGTTTTTT.

The genes are TRBV19 and TRBJ2-3, with 10 bases that match TRBD1. J lost 3 bases, V lost 5 bases, and 11 bases had no gene match. The CDR3 sequence is 17 residues long. Per germline, CDR1 LNHDA and CDR2 SQIVND (reference sequence). The CDR3 DNA follows: TGTGCCAGTAGTTCACGGAGACAGGGGGCGAGGACAGATACGCAGTATTTT. As protein: CASSSRRQGARTDTQYF.

The gene calls are TRBV6-5 and TRBJ1-2; 9 nucleotides agree with TRBD1. CDR1 MNHEY and CDR2 SVGAGI come from the germline V gene. Trimming cost V 7 bases and J 5 bases; bases outside gene matches: 11. The CDR3 contains 15 residues. The CDR3: CASNTRDRVGYGYTF. DNA for the CDR3: TGTGCCAGCAACACGAGGGACAGGGTGGGGTATGGCTACACCTTC.